The 24 T cell receptor beta chains presented below share a single source sample, sequenced in a study of cytomegalovirus exposure and HLA in healthy donors. Profiling relied on immunoSEQ multiplex PCR, and the TCRdb table lists in-frame clones only, not all of them. The table includes some 68,000 clones, roughly 96% detected once. The sample consisted of PBMCs. These receptors all come from a man aged 18 to 35 in good health and CMV-seronegative.

Worth noting for this clone: The same CDR3 also results from other DNA sequences found in this sample. This chain connects TRBV19 to TRBJ2-3; 9 nucleotides align to TRBD2. This CDR3 comprises 14 residues. Trimming removed 4 bases from V and 1 base from J; junction bases left unmatched: 0. Germline V gene sequence: CDR1 LNHDA, CDR2 SQIVND (reference sequence). Written as DNA, the CDR3 is TGTGCCAGTAGTAGGACTAGCGGCACAGATACGCAGTATTTT. This sequence encodes CASSRTSGTDTQYF.

The V gene is TRBV4-1, the J gene TRBJ1-2, with D hard to call. The CDR3 has 18 residues. V lost 4 bases and J lost 4, with 25 bases in between. Germline V gives CDR1 MGHRA, CDR2 YSYEKL. The CDR3 spells CASSPRLAGLGGIYGYTF. For the CDR3, the DNA is TGCGCCAGCAGCCCAAGGTTGGCGGGGTTGGGTGGGATCTATGGCTACACCTTC.

This rearrangement joins TRBV30 to TRBJ1-5; maybe TRBD1 (5 bases). The CDR3 extends over 14 amino acids. The germline CDR1 and CDR2 sequences are GTSNPN and SVGIG (reference sequence). Between the trimmed V and J ends, which lost 0 bases and 2 bases, there was a span of 8 bases. CDR3 nucleotide sequence: TGTGCCTGGAGTGTGGGGGGGGGCAATCAGCCCCAGCATTTT. Its protein product is CAWSVGGGNQPQHF.

This chain uses TRBV9 with TRBJ2-3; D not resolved. V lost 0 bases to trimming and J lost 5 bases, with 13 bases between them. Germline lookup yields CDR1 SGDLS and CDR2 YYNGEE. The CDR3 totals 15 residues. CDR3 DNA: TGTGCCAGCAGCGTAGGTGAGGTCCGAGGAGATACGCAGTATTTT. As protein: CASSVGEVRGDTQYF. Combining the CDR3 with reference TRBV9 and TRBJ2-3 gives the whole variable domain DSGVTQTPKHLITATGQRVTLRCSPRSGDLSVYWYQQSLDQGLQFLIQYYNGEERAKGNILERFSAQQFPDLHSELNLSSLELGDSALYFCASSVGEVRGDTQYFGPGTRLTVL.

The J gene is TRBJ2-3, the V gene TRBV28; D unclear. Germline CDR1 reads MDHEN; CDR2 reads SYDVKM. The CDR3 is 11 amino acids. V gave up 7 bases and J gave up 4 bases, with 6 bases separating them. The CDR3 bases are TGTGCCAGCACCTCCGCAGATACGCAGTATTTT. It encodes CASTSADTQYF.

The gene calls are TRBV9 and TRBJ2-1; 9 nucleotides match TRBD1. In germline, CDR1 is SGDLS, CDR2 YYNGEE. The trim removed 0 bases at V and 7 bases at J, leaving 5 bases unmatched. CDR3 length equals 15 residues. CDR3: CASSVGGQGENEQFF. CDR3 nucleotide sequence: TGTGCCAGCAGCGTAGGGGGACAGGGCGAGAATGAGCAGTTCTTC.

The V call is TRBV7-3, the J call TRBJ2-1; TRBD2 is a possible D gene (6 bases). CDR3 size: 15 residues. V lost 2 bases to trimming and J lost 6 bases, with 14 bases between them. Germline V gives CDR1 SGHTA, CDR2 FQGTGA. The CDR3 sequence: CASSLGGKVINEQFF. The CDR3 region has the DNA TGTGCCAGCAGCTTAGGCGGGAAAGTGATCAATGAGCAGTTCTTC.

V usage is TRBV19 and J usage is TRBJ2-3, with D possibly being TRBD2 (5 bases). V was cut by 2 bases and J by 4 bases, with 13 bases left in between. CDR3 length: 15 residues. Germline lookup yields CDR1 LNHDA and CDR2 SQIVND (reference sequence). The CDR3 protein is CASSIRLGSADTQYF. The CDR3 DNA is TGTGCCAGTAGTATAAGGCTAGGGAGCGCAGATACGCAGTATTTT.

The V gene is TRBV10-3, the J gene TRBJ1-2, with 11 bases fitting TRBD1. CDR1 is ENHRY and CDR2 is SYGVKD in the germline V gene. Losses at the gene ends were 2 bases for V and 7 bases for J; bases not matched to a gene: 3. The CDR3 totals 14 residues. The CDR3 is CAISEGQGAGGYTF. The CDR3 coding sequence is TGTGCCATCAGTGAGGGACAGGGGGCTGGTGGCTACACCTTC.

This chain joins TRBV2 and TRBJ2-2; 8 bases are a match to TRBD1. The CDR3 runs 15 residues. Trimming took 5 bases from V and 4 from J; bases not matched to a gene: 6. CDR1 is SNHLY and CDR2 is FYNNEI in the germline V gene. The CDR3 bases are TGTGCCAGCAGTCCCGGACAGGGCGGCACCGGGGAGCTGTTTTTT. Translating gives CASSPGQGGTGELFF.

The chain combines TRBV5-4 with TRBJ2-2; D is undetermined. The CDR3 has 14 residues. Germline CDR1 and CDR2: SGHNT and YYREEE (reference sequence). V lost 1 base, J lost 3 bases, and 7 bases lay in between. The CDR3 is CASSLSVDTGELFF. In DNA form, the CDR3 reads TGTGCCAGCAGCTTGTCGGTGGACACCGGGGAGCTGTTTTTT.

The V and J genes are TRBV16 and TRBJ1-5; D is unresolved. Trimming took off 0 bases at V and 4 bases at J, with 7 bases between the two ends. Germline V CDR1 and CDR2: KGHSY, FQNENV. The CDR3 has 14 amino acids. CDR3 in amino acids: CASSQSGGNQPQHF. The CDR3, as DNA: TGTGCCAGCAGCCAATCCGGCGGAAATCAGCCCCAGCATTTT.

This clone was observed a single time. The genes are TRBV12-5 and TRBJ1-1; D not resolved. V was clipped by 2 bases and J by 4 bases, with 14 bases between them. The CDR3 totals 15 residues. The germline gives CDR1 LGHNT, CDR2 FRNRAP. The CDR3 is CASGLPDSPGTEAFF. The CDR3 nucleotides are TGTGCTAGTGGTTTGCCTGACTCTCCCGGCACTGAAGCTTTCTTT.

This rearrangement joins TRBV5-1 to TRBJ1-1; no definite D call. Germline-derived CDR1 and CDR2 are SGHRS and YFSETQ. Trimming removed 6 bases from V and 5 bases from J, with 8 bases in between. The CDR3 consists of 11 residues. Here the CDR3 reads CASIGGTEAFF. The CDR3 coding sequence is TGCGCCAGCATTGGAGGGACTGAAGCTTTCTTT.

The V gene is TRBV7-2, the J gene TRBJ2-1; TRBD2 aligns across 10 bases. The germline V gene encodes CDR1 SGHTA and CDR2 FQGNSA. The CDR3 is 16 amino acids. J was trimmed by 2 bases and V by 4 bases; bases with no gene match: 5. In nucleotides, the CDR3 is TGTGCCAGCAGCTCTAGCGGGAGTGTCCCCTACAATGAGCAGTTCTTC. Its translation: CASSSSGSVPYNEQFF. Variable domain in full (rest from reference TRBV7-2 and TRBJ2-1): GAGVSQSPSNKVTEKGKDVELRCDPISGHTALYWYRQSLGQGLEFLIYFQGNSAPDKSGLPSDRFSAERTGGSVSTLTIQRTQQEDSAVYLCASSSSGSVPYNEQFFGPGTRLTVL.

The rearrangement joins TRBV28 to TRBJ2-2, with a tentative D call TRBD2 (5 bases). CDR1 and CDR2 from the germline V gene are MDHEN and SYDVKM. CDR3 size: 16 residues. V lost 7 bases and J lost 3, with 18 bases in between. DNA of the CDR3: TGTGCCAGCACCCCCCGGGGAATTTTAGACACCGGGGAGCTGTTTTTT. This translates into CASTPRGILDTGELFF. Full variable domain (remainder filled in from reference TRBV28 and TRBJ2-2): DVKVTQSSRYLVKRTGEKVFLECVQDMDHENMFWYRQDPGLGLRLIYFSYDVKMKEKGDIPEGYSVSREKKERFSLILESASTNQTSMYLCASTPRGILDTGELFFGEGSRLTVL.

The chain joins TRBV11-3 to TRBJ1-4, with D possibly TRBD1 on 5 matching bases. Per germline, CDR1 SGHNT and CDR2 YENEEA. Trimming stripped 2 bases from V and 5 bases from J, with 15 bases between. The CDR3 is 16 amino acids. This CDR3 is CASSLSGPGRNEKLFF. DNA of the CDR3: TGTGCCAGCAGCTTATCTGGCCCAGGGAGGAATGAAAAACTGTTTTTT.

The rearrangement joins TRBV9 to TRBJ2-5; 8 nucleotides line up with TRBD2. Trimming removed 0 bases from V and 3 bases from J; junction bases left unmatched: 4. CDR1 is SGDLS and CDR2 is YYNGEE in the germline V gene. The CDR3 is 15 residues long. CDR3 residues: CASSVGNSGEETQYF. In nucleotides, the CDR3 is TGTGCCAGCAGCGTAGGGAATAGCGGGGAAGAGACCCAGTACTTC.

The rearrangement joins TRBV6-1 to TRBJ2-3; 9 nucleotides match TRBD2. V lost 0 bases and J lost 4; bases outside the gene matches: 2. CDR3 length equals 15 residues. Germline assignment: CDR1 MNHNS and CDR2 SASEGT. CDR3 loop: CASSEALAGPDTQYF. The CDR3 bases are TGTGCCAGCAGTGAAGCTCTAGCGGGACCAGATACGCAGTATTTT.

The rearrangement links TRBV7-6 to TRBJ1-1; 12 positions agree with TRBD1. The ends lost 7 bases at V and 6 bases at J; junction bases unmatched: 6. CDR1 and CDR2 (germline): SGHVS, FNYEAQ. The CDR3 has 14 amino acids. Here the CDR3 DNA reads TGTGCCAGCACCCGGGACAGGGGGCTACCTGAAGCTTTCTTT. Protein product: CASTRDRGLPEAFF. Together with reference TRBV7-6 and TRBJ1-1, the CDR3 gives the full variable domain: GAGVSQSPRYKVTKRGQDVALRCDPISGHVSLYWYRQALGQGPEFLTYFNYEAQQDKSGLPNDRFSAERPEGSISTLTIQRTEQRDSAMYRCASTRDRGLPEAFFGQGTRLTVV.

V gene TRBV5-1 combines with J gene TRBJ2-7, with 14 bases matching TRBD2. Unmatched junction bases numbered 5, after V lost 3 bases and J lost 6 bases. Germline CDR1 is SGHRS and CDR2 is YFSETQ. CDR3 length equals 15 residues. The CDR3 sequence: CASSSTGTSGGEQYF. The CDR3 region has the DNA TGCGCCAGCAGCTCCACCGGGACTAGCGGGGGCGAGCAGTACTTC.

DNA for the CDR3: TGTGCCAGCAGTTTCATCGGTTCACCCCTCCACTTT. Its translation is CASSFIGSPLHF. The chain recombines TRBV27 with TRBJ1-6, with D hard to call. CDR1 is MNHEY, CDR2 SMNVEV, per germline (reference sequence). The CDR3 extends over 12 amino acids. V gave up 3 bases and J gave up 9 bases, with 6 bases separating them.

This sequence joins TRBV27 and TRBJ2-3; possibly TRBD2 for D (6 bases). This CDR3 spans 17 amino acids. In germline, CDR1 is MNHEY, CDR2 SMNVEV (reference sequence). V shed 0 bases and J shed 0 bases, with 13 bases lying between them. In DNA form, the CDR3 reads TGTGCCAGCAGTTTATCGGCAGGGAGGACTAGCACAGATACGCAGTATTTT. This sequence encodes CASSLSAGRTSTDTQYF.

This sequence joins TRBV19 and TRBJ2-5, with TRBD1 matching 7 bases. CDR1 is LNHDA, CDR2 SQIVND, per germline (reference sequence). This CDR3 is built from 15 residues. Losses at the gene ends were 9 bases for V and 5 bases for J; bases not matched to a gene: 15. The CDR3: CASKGTGQRRETQYF. The DNA of the CDR3 is TGTGCCAGCAAGGGAACGGGACAGCGGCGGGAGACCCAGTACTTC.